Listed below are T cell receptor beta chains from one sample, sequenced in a study of vaccination and CD4 T cells after COVID-19. TCRdb used MiXCR to reprocess the PCR reads, holding one entry per CDR3 protein. The table has 5,000 or so distinct CDR3 sequences, around a quarter seen once. Antigens for these TCRs are unknown. Specimen: CD4+ T cells from blood, cultured in vitro. The source of these receptors is a human donor in good health. The CDR3 runs from the conserved cysteine through the conserved F or W. Fields, in order: clone size, V gene, D gene, J gene, CDR3 protein, CDR3 DNA. A D gene is named only where the DNA matches it firmly. Clone size appears in some rows only: once, few, many, or a class for an expanded clone.

NA	TRBV7-2	NA	TRBJ2-3	CASSQGFSIDTQYF	TGTGCCAGCAGCCAGGGGTTTAGCATAGATACGCAGTATTTT
few	TRBV5-1	TRBD1	TRBJ1-2	CASSLEGQGRGGYTF	TGCGCCAGCAGCTTGGAGGGACAGGGGCGAGGTGGCTACACCTTC
few	TRBV6-4	NA	TRBJ1-6	CASSDRDNSPLHF	TGTGCCAGCAGTGACAGGGATAATTCACCCCTCCACTTT
medium-sized	TRBV15	NA	TRBJ1-1	CATSRDRGVTEAFF	TGTGCCACCAGCAGAGACAGGGGTGTCACTGAAGCTTTCTTT
NA	TRBV9	NA	TRBJ1-2	CASSVQEVDYGYTF	TGTGCCAGCAGCGTCCAGGAGGTTGACTATGGCTACACCTTC
NA	TRBV7-2	TRBD2	TRBJ2-7	CASSLAAGGRSYEQYF	TGTGCCAGCAGCTTAGCCGCGGGGGGCCGCTCCTACGAGCAGTACTTC
NA	TRBV5-1	NA	TRBJ1-6	CASSPGIAKTSPLHF	TGCGCCAGCAGCCCGGGGATTGCGAAGACTTCACCCCTCCACTTT
few	TRBV28	NA	TRBJ1-2	CASGSGEGPLYGYTF	TGTGCCAGCGGATCAGGGGAGGGACCTTTATATGGCTACACCTTC
NA	TRBV2	NA	TRBJ1-5	CASNRDNQPQHF	TGTGCCAGCAACAGGGACAATCAGCCCCAGCATTTT
few	TRBV6-1	NA	TRBJ1-2	CASRPGVFYGYTF	TGTGCCAGCAGACCCGGGGTTTTTTATGGCTACACCTTC
medium-sized	TRBV15	NA	TRBJ2-5	CATSRDTETQYF	TGTGCCACCAGCAGAGATACAGAGACCCAGTACTTC
few	TRBV7-8	TRBD2	TRBJ2-3	CASSLRGSGRDTQYF	TGTGCCAGCAGCTTAAGGGGTAGCGGGAGAGATACGCAGTATTTT
few	TRBV12-3/TRBV12-4	TRBD1	TRBJ2-7	CASSLPDRAGQYF	TGTGCCAGCAGCCTCCCCGACAGGGCCGGGCAGTACTTC
NA	TRBV6-5	TRBD2	TRBJ2-5	CASSYSGSGLYQETQYF	TGTGCCAGCAGTTACTCGGGTAGCGGGTTGTACCAAGAGACCCAGTACTTC
NA	TRBV6-5	NA	TRBJ1-2	CASSYEGNGYTF	TGTGCCAGCAGTTACGAGGGGAATGGCTACACCTTC
NA	TRBV5-8	NA	TRBJ1-1	CASSRGTEAFF	TGTGCCAGCAGCAGGGGGACTGAAGCTTTCTTT
few	TRBV14	NA	TRBJ1-6	CASSLVQGGSPLHF	TGTGCCAGCAGCCTAGTCCAGGGAGGCTCACCCCTCCACTTT
NA	TRBV7-7	NA	TRBJ2-7	CASSPTGPSHEQYF	TGTGCCAGCAGCCCTACAGGACCTTCCCACGAGCAGTACTTC
few	TRBV6-1	NA	TRBJ2-3	CASSRLAYEDTQYF	TGTGCCAGCAGCCGACTCGCCTATGAAGATACGCAGTATTTT
NA	TRBV12-5	TRBD1	TRBJ1-2	CASGFFWTGINYGYTF	TGTGCTAGTGGTTTCTTCTGGACAGGGATTAACTATGGCTACACCTTC
once	TRBV6-2/TRBV6-3	TRBD2	TRBJ2-1	CAITVAGGGSYNEQFF	TGTGCCATCACCGTAGCGGGGGGTGGATCCTACAATGAGCAGTTCTTC
NA	TRBV6-4	TRBD2	TRBJ2-1	CASSDSGLAGGNEQFF	TGTGCCAGCAGTGACTCGGGACTAGCGGGGGGGAATGAGCAGTTCTTC
NA	TRBV7-2	NA	TRBJ1-6	CASSPGPSSYNSPLHF	TGTGCCAGCAGCCCCGGACCGAGCTCCTATAATTCACCCCTCCACTTT
NA	TRBV5-5	TRBD1	TRBJ2-5	CASSQSRGQETQYF	TGTGCCAGCAGCCAATCCAGGGGGCAAGAGACCCAGTACTTC
NA	TRBV27	TRBD1	TRBJ1-1	CASTPGQGDMNTEAFF	TGTGCCAGCACACCGGGACAGGGTGACATGAACACTGAAGCTTTCTTT
few	TRBV7-7	NA	TRBJ2-5	CASSLGQASETQYF	TGTGCCAGCAGCTTAGGCCAGGCCAGTGAGACCCAGTACTTC
NA	TRBV11-2	TRBD1	TRBJ1-5	CASSPRDSSQPQHF	TGTGCCAGCAGCCCCCGGGACAGTTCTCAGCCCCAGCATTTT